Listed below are T cell receptor beta chains from one sample, sequenced in a study of shared clonotypes between healthy human individuals. Sequencing used immunoSEQ multiplex PCR; TCRdb keeps in-frame clones, though not all of them. The profile shows around 1.9 million clones, 85% to 95% of them singletons. Sequencing was performed on naive CD8+ T cells from PBMCs. The receptors come from a young man in good health. Some clones in this sample may be carry-over from other donors' samples. CDR3s leave out the opening cysteine and the closing phenylalanine or tryptophan. A clone size is listed for some rows: how often the clone was seen (once, few, many), or a class if it is expanded.

clone_size	v_call	j_call	cdr3_aa
NA	TRBV28	TRBJ2-7	ASSLLQGGNEQY
NA	TRBV7-9	TRBJ2-2	ASSLDISPGELF
NA	TRBV27	TRBJ2-1	ASSLTLAGGPDEQF
NA	TRBV30	TRBJ1-1	AWSWGTTEAF
NA	TRBV15	TRBJ1-1	ATSRDEVPNTEAF
NA	TRBV19	TRBJ1-2	ASSMDRERGSNYGYT
NA	TRBV5-1	TRBJ1-1	ASSPGRDPYTEAF
NA	TRBV11-2	TRBJ2-3	ASSVAGRDGDTQY
NA	TRBV19	TRBJ2-7	ASSPGLGGSYEQY
NA	TRBV9	TRBJ2-2	ASSVDRRERAGELF
NA	TRBV11-3	TRBJ2-7	ASSRRGDEQY
NA	TRBV29-1	TRBJ2-2	SALGAKGELF
once	TRBV28	TRBJ2-2	ASSLWFSGINTGELF
once	TRBV13	TRBJ2-2	ASRLAGPLDTGELF
once	TRBV28	TRBJ1-1	ASRFYRANKEAF
NA	TRBV9	TRBJ2-3	ASSQTQPDTQY
NA	TRBV9	TRBJ1-4	ASSVGDSSNEKLF
NA	TRBV11-2	TRBJ2-7	ASSPWDGPKSYEQY
NA	TRBV29-1	TRBJ2-1	TSNEGGPGNEQF
NA	TRBV6-1	TRBJ2-7	ASIPKTGGYEQY
NA	TRBV11-2	TRBJ1-5	ASSPRGTQPQH
NA	TRBV4-2	TRBJ2-5	ASSQATRKGETQY
NA	TRBV4-2	TRBJ1-4	ASSQGPLDRDLVWHTTNEKLF
NA	TRBV11-2	TRBJ2-4	ASSVPWGKNIQY
NA	TRBV10-3	TRBJ2-4	AISWTSDLAKNIQY
NA	TRBV4-1	TRBJ2-2	ASSQRTGELF
NA	TRBV15	TRBJ1-1	ATSRDRAGPTEAF
NA	TRBV28	TRBJ2-7	ASSSQGTSYEQY
NA	TRBV7-9	TRBJ2-7	ASSPDSGRAINEQY
NA	TRBV6-5	TRBJ2-2	ASSWSGGYTGELF
NA	TRBV7-6	TRBJ2-1	ASSPDRGSYNEQF
NA	TRBV5-4	TRBJ2-7	ASSLASGSLDYAEQY
NA	TRBV7-9	TRBJ1-4	ASSLAGPGEKLF
NA	TRBV7-8	TRBJ1-5	ASSSTLTAEWDSNQPQH
NA	TRBV6-5	TRBJ1-6	ASRLTGLGNSPLH
NA	TRBV5-1	TRBJ1-1	ASSLVGLMNTEAF
NA	TRBV6-6	TRBJ1-1	ASSYSGWNTEAF
NA	TRBV9	TRBJ2-2	ASSALPAGEYDGELF
NA	TRBV7-9	TRBJ2-5	ASSLGGQETQY
NA	TRBV29-1	TRBJ2-1	SVEGVDGSYNEQF
once	TRBV28	TRBJ1-6	ASSLRGTGRSPLH
NA	TRBV9	TRBJ1-1	ASSAGTSTTEAF
once	TRBV9	TRBJ2-1	ASSVGGSEQF
NA	TRBV27	TRBJ2-3	ASSLEPRGDTQY
NA	TRBV6-5	TRBJ2-2	ASSSGDGELF
NA	TRBV6-5	TRBJ2-7	ASSYGSGTVEQY
NA	TRBV5-1	TRBJ1-1	ASSLASWGENTEAF
NA	TRBV19	TRBJ1-2	ASSPTGGSGYT
NA	TRBV5-6	TRBJ2-5	ASSLSSGRGETQY